Listed below are T cell receptor beta chains from one sample, sequenced in a study of Ad26.COV2.S vaccination and SARS-CoV-2 variants. The data were produced by immunoSEQ multiplex PCR, yet TCRdb's version contains in-frame clones alone and is incomplete. Of around 400,000 clones listed, around 91% are singletons. The specimen comprised peripheral blood, sampled in a trial of Ad26.COV2.S vaccine versus placebo. These receptors were taken from a person aged 18-65 years who received the Ad26.COV2.S COVID-19 vaccine or a placebo. Both conserved end residues are part of each CDR3. The D gene is left open where the match is weak. Expanded clones are given a class, and other clones once, few, many or no size at all.

V	J	D	size	DNA	CDR3
TRBV11-2	TRBJ2-1	NA	NA	TGTGCCAGCAGCTTGAGCGCAGGGAACTTTTATGAGCAGTTCTTC	CASSLSAGNFYEQFF
TRBV6-1	TRBJ2-3	TRBD2	NA	TGTGCCAGCATTGAAGCGGGAGGGCCCACAGATACGCAGTATTTT	CASIEAGGPTDTQYF
TRBV30	TRBJ1-2	NA	NA	TGTGCCTGGAGAAGGGAAGAAGACTATGGCTACACCTTC	CAWRREEDYGYTF
TRBV7-8	TRBJ1-1	NA	NA	TGTGCCAGCAGCTCCGACAAGCTCTACATGAACACTGAAGCTTTCTTT	CASSSDKLYMNTEAFF
TRBV15	TRBJ1-1	NA	few	TGTGCCACCAGCAGATTAGATCGGGTGAACACTGAAGCTTTCTTT	CATSRLDRVNTEAFF
TRBV5-1	TRBJ2-6	NA	NA	TGCGCCAGCAGCTTGGGGGACGGCCCCTCTGGGGCCAACGTCCTGACTTTC	CASSLGDGPSGANVLTF
TRBV6-6	TRBJ1-5	NA	once	TGTGCCAGCAGTACTACAGGGATGATGAAGCCCCAGCATTTT	CASSTTGMMKPQHF
TRBV19	TRBJ2-6	NA	NA	TGTGCCAGTAGTATAGGGCTTCGGGGACGCTCTGGGGCCAACGTCCTGACTTTC	CASSIGLRGRSGANVLTF
TRBV5-1	TRBJ2-7	NA	NA	TGCGCCAGCAGCCACGAACCTAGGAGGGGCGGGCAGTACTTC	CASSHEPRRGGQYF
TRBV9	TRBJ2-3	TRBD1	NA	TGTGCCAGCAGCGCATTACCGGCAGGGGGAACAGATACGCAGTATTTT	CASSALPAGGTDTQYF
TRBV29-1	TRBJ2-7	NA	few	TGCAGCGTTACAAAGGGTTGGGGATTAGAGCAGTACTTC	CSVTKGWGLEQYF
TRBV11-3	TRBJ2-4	TRBD1	NA	TGTGCCAGCAGCAACTTGGACAGGTGGGATATGGTCGAAAACATTCAGTACTTC	CASSNLDRWDMVENIQYF
TRBV7-2	TRBJ2-3	NA	once	TGTGCCAGCAGTTTGGCATACACAGATACGCAGTATTTT	CASSLAYTDTQYF
TRBV27	TRBJ1-1	TRBD1	once	TGTGCCAGCAGTCGGGACAGGGTAAGAAGCACTGAAGCTTTCTTT	CASSRDRVRSTEAFF
TRBV15	TRBJ2-2	NA	NA	TGTGCCACCAGCAGAGATGAGGGACCTTTTCGGTCCCGGGAGCTGTTTTTT	CATSRDEGPFRSRELFF
TRBV11-2	TRBJ2-1	TRBD2	NA	TGTGCCAGCAACGGCCTGGGACTAGCGGGAGGGCCGTACAATGAGCAGTTCTTC	CASNGLGLAGGPYNEQFF
TRBV4-1	TRBJ2-5	TRBD2	once	TGCGCCAGCAGCCAAAGAGCGACTAGCGGGCCCCAAGAGACCCAGTACTTC	CASSQRATSGPQETQYF
TRBV16	TRBJ1-4	NA	NA	TGTGCCAGCAGCCACGCAGGGGAGAATGAAAAACTGTTTTTT	CASSHAGENEKLFF
TRBV23-1	TRBJ2-7	NA	NA	TGCGCCAGCATTTCTTACGAGCAGTACTTC	CASISYEQYF
TRBV6-4	TRBJ2-1	TRBD2	NA	TGTGCCAGCAGCGCGGGAGTTGGCAATGAGCAGTTCTTC	CASSAGVGNEQFF